Listed below are T cell receptor beta chains from one sample, sequenced in a study of blood T cell repertoires in COVID-19. Some clones are missing from TCRdb's copy, which holds only in-frame ones; the method was immunoSEQ multiplex PCR. The sample includes 200,000 to 250,000 clones, 80% seen only once; the top ten take less than 7%. Sequenced: peripheral blood. Receptors originate from a woman aged 70-85 years with acute or convalescent COVID-19. Each CDR3 is given with its conserved first and last residue. Fields, in order: clone size, D gene, V gene, J gene, CDR3 length, CDR3 protein, CDR3 DNA. A D gene is named only where the DNA matches it firmly. Clone size appears in some rows only: once, few, many, or a class for an expanded clone.

size: -; D: TRBD1; V: TRBV19; J: TRBJ1-5; length: 17; CDR3: CASGPAQGARSNQPQHF; DNA: TGTGCCAGTGGTCCCGCACAGGGGGCGCGGAGCAATCAGCCCCAGCATTTT
size: -; D: TRBD2; V: TRBV24-1; J: TRBJ2-2; length: 16; CDR3: CATSDGGRARTGELFF; DNA: TGTGCCACCAGTGACGGCGGGAGGGCGCGCACCGGGGAGCTGTTTTTT
size: -; D: -; V: TRBV27; J: TRBJ1-6; length: 17; CDR3: CASSPVPGERVNSPLHF; DNA: TGTGCCAGCAGTCCCGTCCCCGGGGAGAGAGTTAATTCACCCCTCCACTTT
size: -; D: -; V: TRBV3-1/TRBV3-2; J: TRBJ2-4; length: 15; CDR3: CASSQDQSIGNIQYF; DNA: TGTGCCAGCAGCCAAGATCAAAGTATTGGCAACATTCAGTACTTC
size: -; D: TRBD2; V: TRBV3-1/TRBV3-2; J: TRBJ2-2; length: 16; CDR3: CASSLGLAGETGELFF; DNA: TGTGCCAGCAGCCTGGGACTAGCGGGAGAGACCGGGGAGCTGTTTTTT
size: -; D: TRBD1; V: TRBV10-2; J: TRBJ2-6; length: 21; CDR3: CASRVLSRGQHIDSGANVLTF; DNA: TGCGCCAGCAGGGTTTTGAGTAGGGGACAGCACATCGACTCTGGGGCCAACGTCCTGACTTTC
size: -; D: -; V: TRBV7-9; J: TRBJ2-3; length: 13; CDR3: CASSLDSGDTQYF; DNA: TGTGCCAGCAGCTTAGACTCGGGAGATACGCAGTATTTT
size: -; D: -; V: TRBV7-8; J: TRBJ1-6; length: 17; CDR3: CASSLPRVSSYNSPLHF; DNA: TGTGCCAGCAGCTTGCCCAGGGTTAGCTCCTATAATTCACCCCTCCACTTT
size: -; D: -; V: TRBV10-3; J: TRBJ1-2; length: 15; CDR3: CAISESVADVYGYTF; DNA: TGTGCCATCAGTGAGTCAGTTGCAGATGTCTATGGCTACACCTTC
size: few; D: -; V: TRBV15; J: TRBJ2-1; length: 17; CDR3: CATSRSNTALGYNEQFF; DNA: TGTGCCACCAGCAGAAGTAACACAGCCTTAGGTTACAATGAGCAGTTCTTC
size: -; D: TRBD1; V: TRBV10-3; J: TRBJ2-7; length: 15; CDR3: CAISESWSGGDEQYF; DNA: TGTGCCATCAGTGAGTCGTGGTCAGGGGGCGACGAGCAGTACTTC
size: -; D: TRBD1; V: TRBV4-2; J: TRBJ1-2; length: 16; CDR3: CASSQGTGADLYGYTF; DNA: TGTGCCAGCAGCCAAGGGACAGGGGCGGACCTCTATGGCTACACCTTC
size: -; D: -; V: TRBV28; J: TRBJ1-1; length: 14; CDR3: CASSSTGLNTEAFF; DNA: TGTGCCAGCAGTTCGACAGGATTGAACACTGAAGCTTTCTTT
size: -; D: TRBD1; V: TRBV3-1/TRBV3-2; J: TRBJ1-2; length: 17; CDR3: CASSRGDRPNSNYGYTF; DNA: TGTGCCAGCAGCCGCGGGGACAGACCCAACTCTAACTATGGCTACACCTTC
size: -; D: TRBD2; V: TRBV5-6; J: TRBJ2-7; length: 17; CDR3: CASSPGLAGRLSYEQYF; DNA: TGTGCCAGCAGCCCGGGACTAGCGGGGCGACTCTCCTACGAGCAGTACTTC
size: -; D: TRBD1; V: TRBV19; J: TRBJ1-5; length: 17; CDR3: CASSHTGQGLGNQPQHF; DNA: TGTGCCAGTAGCCACACGGGACAGGGTTTGGGCAATCAGCCCCAGCATTTT
size: -; D: -; V: TRBV19; J: TRBJ1-1; length: 14; CDR3: CASSYREGNTEAFF; DNA: TGTGCCAGTAGTTACAGGGAGGGGAACACTGAAGCTTTCTTT
size: -; D: -; V: TRBV29-1; J: TRBJ2-7; length: 11; CDR3: CSVQGGYEQYF; DNA: TGCAGCGTTCAGGGGGGTTACGAGCAGTACTTC